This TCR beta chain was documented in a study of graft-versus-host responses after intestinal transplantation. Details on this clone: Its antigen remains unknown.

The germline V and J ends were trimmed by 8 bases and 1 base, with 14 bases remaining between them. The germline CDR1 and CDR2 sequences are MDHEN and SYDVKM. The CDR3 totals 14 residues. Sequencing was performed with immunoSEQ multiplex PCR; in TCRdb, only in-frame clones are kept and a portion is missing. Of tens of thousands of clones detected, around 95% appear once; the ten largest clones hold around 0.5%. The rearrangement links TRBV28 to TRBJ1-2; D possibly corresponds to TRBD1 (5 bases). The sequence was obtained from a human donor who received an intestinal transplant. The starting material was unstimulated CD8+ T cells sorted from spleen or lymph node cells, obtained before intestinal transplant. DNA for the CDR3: TGTGCCAGCGCAGGGTTTAAGGTTAACTATGGCTACACCTTC. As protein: CASAGFKVNYGYTF.